This T cell receptor beta chain was sequenced for a study of OX40 agonist ivuxolimab in advanced cancers. With regard to the full study: Ivuxolimab, which targeted the costimulatory receptor OX40 (CD134), was an agonistic, fully human IgG2 monoclonal antibody. Intravenous ivuxolimab was administered to patients every 2 weeks at six dose levels: 0.01, 0.1, 0.3, 1.5, 3 and 10 mg/kg. Of the 50 or so patients in dose escalation, about 20 had hepatocellular carcinoma, some 15 had melanoma, 9 had renal cell carcinoma and 9 had head and neck cancer. The dose-escalation cohort was 82.7% male with a mean age of approximately 59 years, ranging from roughly 20 to 80. Prior anti-PD-1, anti-PD-L1 or anti-CTLA-4 therapy was permitted, and approximately 42% of dose-escalation patients had received checkpoint inhibitors. Partial responses occurred in three dose-escalation patients, of whom one had hepatocellular carcinoma and two had cutaneous melanoma. The purpose of peripheral TCRbeta sequencing was to test whether ivuxolimab changed TCR sequence diversity and led to clonal T-cell expansion. The paper describes the monotherapy dose-escalation part (N = 52 patients) of the phase I trial of ivuxolimab.

Patients with a history of autoimmune disease or receiving systemic immunosuppression were excluded from the trial. Peripheral blood for TCR sequencing was collected from all dose cohorts at baseline, on cycle 4 day 1, and on cycle 7 day 1. Samples came from an open-label, multicenter, first-in-human phase I dose-escalation trial of ivuxolimab. Adults with locally advanced or metastatic melanoma, renal cell carcinoma, hepatocellular carcinoma or head and neck squamous cell carcinoma were enrolled in the trial. Before TCR sequencing, CD4+ and CD8+ T cells were separately sorted from peripheral blood. On this clone itself: Which antigen it targets is not known. Base-call qualities are not available, and no considerably larger clone is one nucleotide away.

Genomic DNA was extracted from sorted cells for sequencing of the TCRbeta CDR3 region. TCRbeta CDR3 regions were sequenced using the immunoSEQ Assay. Held by TCRdb, this immuneACCESS table contains in-frame sequences only and omits some clones. Under half of the omission traces to an unresolved V gene where checked; the cause of the rest is unknown. This sample holds tens of thousands of clones; around 82% were observed only once. More than 2.5% of the sample comes from the top ten. V and J are truncated by 2 bases and 3 bases respectively, leaving an intervening sequence of 7 bases. CDR1 is given as SGHNT and CDR2 as YENEEA, both from the germline V gene. CDR3 length: 14 amino acids, cysteine to phenylalanine. CDR3 DNA is the only sequence kept; it has 42 bases, read in frame from the first base. Results and caveats for the whole study, not just this receptor: In partial responders in the 0.1-3.0 mg/kg groups, normalized peripheral clonal expansion was found to be among the lowest, especially among CD8+ T cells. After ivuxolimab, CD8+ T cells had more expanded clones than CD4+ T cells on average. At doses from 0.1 to 3.0 mg/kg, clonal expansion was seen in both CD4+ and CD8+ blood T cells between baseline and week 6. Which antigens the clonally expanded peripheral T cells were specific for was not determined. Low levels of normalized T-cell clonal expansion were also shown by some nonresponding patients.

The sequence came from an adult with an advanced solid tumor such as melanoma, head and neck, liver or kidney cancer. The chain is made from TRBV11-3 and TRBJ2-2; the D gene assignment is ambiguous. The sample here was CD4+ or CD8+ T cells sorted from blood, taken in a trial of the OX40 agonist ivuxolimab. The nucleotide sequence is given as TGTGCCAGCAGCTTAAACGCCCACACCGGGGAGCTGTTTTTT. Its coded protein is CASSLNAHTGELFF.